This TCR beta chain was sequenced in a study of blood T cell repertoires in COVID-19 (TCRdb year 2020). Study-wide context: Samples covering the acute and convalescent phases of COVID-19 were provided by collaborators in the United States, Italy and Spain. The prospective study material was composed of cDNA or gDNA derived from T cells, B-cell-depleted T cells, or PBMCs. Deeply sampled blood TCRbeta repertoires from subjects exposed to, actively infected with, or recovered from COVID-19 were included in the dataset. The repertoires were made available in a free public database intended to serve as a resource for research on the immune response to SARS-CoV-2. Samples came from the ongoing ImmuneRACE study (first 160 participants) plus 1,254 subjects from 6 global collaborators. A de-identified subject ID, COVID-19 status, age in years and sex were almost always included in the sample metadata. Where HLA class I and class II types were available, the types were taken from metadata supplied by the sample provider, not from assay-based typing.

TCRbeta CDR3 regions were amplified from genomic DNA by means of the immunoSEQ Assay, a bias-controlled multiplex PCR. Regarding the original processing steps: Nucleated cell counts per sample were estimated from amplification of reference gene primers within the assay. To quantify the absolute abundance of each unique TCRbeta CDR3 rearrangement, sequence reads were collapsed and filtered. For each sample, productive Simpson clonality was calculated as the square root of Simpson's diversity index over productive rearrangements. The table comes from immuneACCESS by way of TCRdb, which keeps in-frame sequences with V and J called. Part of the clones is missing from these tables; in studies checked, under half for an unresolved V gene and the rest for unknown reasons. Clone size and the V and J calls come from that table; the DNA yielded D and trimming. Across this sample there are approximately 480,000 clones, with approximately 89% seen only once. The ten largest clonotypes hold roughly 0.84% of the sample.

In regard to this clone: Its cognate antigen has yet to be identified. No quality values exist for individual bases; no much larger clone is one base distant.

Taken from cysteine to phenylalanine, the CDR3 has 15 residues. The read is trimmed to its CDR3 DNA, 45 bases read in frame from base 1. Between the V and J ends, shortened by 6 bases and 5 bases respectively, the junction contains 20 bases. Per the germline V gene, MNHEY is the CDR1 and SVGAGI is the CDR2. The paper as a whole reports these results and caveats: Clinical and demographic metadata were provided uncurated, with the amount varying by source and participant.

At one collaborating source in Seattle, patients were enrolled during active infection and were followed longitudinally through the course of disease. The collaborating institutions used their own protocols to collect whole blood in K2EDTA tubes. For TCRbeta analysis, collaborators shipped samples as frozen whole blood, isolated PBMCs, or DNA extracted from either of those sample types. The sample comprised peripheral blood. The TCR comes from a man between 18 and 35 years old with COVID-19, enrolled during active disease. The chain uses TRBV6-5 and TRBJ2-7; D gene: possibly TRBD2, on 6 matching bases. The base sequence is TGTGCCAGCAGCTCCCAGGCGGGAACCACCCACGAGCAGTACTTC. This translates into CASSSQAGTTHEQYF.